The TCR beta chain described here comes from a study of CD4 T cells in relation to SARS-CoV-2 and coronaviruses. The overall study: After nine to eleven days of antigen culture, PBMC TCR beta CDR3s were sequenced. Negative control cultures got HIV-1 Nef peptides or no peptide. The restricting HLA molecule for shared crossreactive spike epitopes was mapped.

Produced via immunoSEQ multiplex PCR; TCRdb's table is partial and in-frame only. The sample consists of around 23,000 clones, over 70% of them appearing once. The CDR3 runs to 16 residues. Per germline, CDR1 MGHRA and CDR2 YSYEKL. The V end lost 3 bases, the J end lost 6 bases, and 21 bases lay between the germline ends. Unexposed donor CD4+ T cells date from about 2011-2018, before the COVID-19 pandemic. The cells were cultured for about ten days before CD4+ T cells were isolated. Cells permitting, SARS-CoV-2 S/N and four cold-coronavirus spikes were tested on unexposed-donor CD4+ T cells. This clone was seen a few times. Its antigen remains unknown.

Sample: CD4+ T cells from PBMCs, cultured in vitro. This clonotype was sampled from a human donor in good health. This rearrangement joins TRBV4-1 to TRBJ2-7, with TRBD1 as a possible D gene (7 bases). CDR3 in DNA: TGCGCCAGCAGCCACAGAATGCAGGGGGGAGATAGCGAGCAGTACTTC. Protein product: CASSHRMQGGDSEQYF.